One sample yielded the 25 T cell receptor beta chains listed below, sequenced in a study of shared T cell receptors in the human thymus (dated by TCRdb to about 2021). Receptor amplification or capture employed the immunoSEQ multiplex PCR assay. The table was pulled from immuneACCESS by TCRdb, which kept in-frame rearrangements only. Such tables lose some clones; where checked, under half of the loss comes from unresolved V genes, and the rest has no known cause. In all, the sample holds more than 550,000 clones, and more than 75% of those were seen once. The ten largest clones take up more than 0.009% of the sample. In addition, the sample was reused for a study of human thymus T cells.

Sequencing was performed on thymocytes. The receptors shown here come from a boy in the first two years of life with a congenital heart defect. Donor details come from another sample of the same person, matched by shared clones.

The genes are TRBV27 and TRBJ2-7; 11 bases are shared with TRBD2. V shed 4 bases and J 3 bases; nucleotides not matched to a gene: 5. There are 15 residues in the CDR3. Germline CDR1 reads MNHEY; CDR2 reads SMNVEV (reference sequence). Here the CDR3 DNA reads TGTGCCAGCAGTTCTCCGGGACTAGCGGACTACGAGCAGTACTTC. It translates to CASSSPGLADYEQYF.

This chain uses TRBV28 with TRBJ1-5; no reliable D call. Germline CDR1 and CDR2: MDHEN and SYDVKM. The CDR3 runs 15 residues. V dropped 6 bases and J dropped 7 bases, with 19 bases sitting between them. The CDR3 loop is CASSPWRQFSQPQHF. Here the CDR3 DNA reads TGTGCCAGCAGCCCCTGGAGGCAGTTCAGCCAGCCCCAGCATTTT.

The chain recombines TRBV2 with TRBJ2-7, with D tentatively TRBD1 (6 bases). This CDR3 is built from 14 residues. Germline CDR1 SNHLY, CDR2 FYNNEI. The ends were cut back, 4 bases at V and 4 bases at J, with 14 bases in the middle. CDR3 DNA sequence: TGTGCCAGCAGTGGGGGACACAGAGATTACGAGCAGTACTTC. Protein sequence: CASSGGHRDYEQYF.

The V and J genes are TRBV5-1 and TRBJ1-1; 7 bases are shared with TRBD1. The V gene's germline CDR1 is SGHRS and CDR2 YFSETQ. V lost 2 bases and J lost 2; bases outside the gene matches: 6. This CDR3 region has 15 residues. The CDR3 here is CASSFIRDSNTEAFF. The CDR3 nucleotides are TGCGCCAGCAGCTTTATCCGGGACAGCAACACTGAAGCTTTCTTT.

This clone showed up just once. The gene calls are TRBV5-4 and TRBJ2-5, with TRBD1 matching 9 bases. The CDR3 consists of 13 residues. The germline V gene has CDR1 SGHNT and CDR2 YYREEE (reference sequence). Trimming removed 3 bases from V and 9 bases from J; junction bases left unmatched: 6. The chain's CDR3 is CASSSRDRAPQYF. CDR3 bases: TGTGCCAGCAGCTCCCGGGACAGGGCCCCCCAGTACTTC.

The gene calls are TRBV4-3 and TRBJ2-2; D is undetermined. The V and J ends lost 4 bases and 7 bases respectively, with 4 bases between them. CDR1 is LGHNA, CDR2 YSLEER, per germline. There are 11 residues in the CDR3. The CDR3 loop is CASSRSGELFF. CDR3 in DNA: TGCGCCAGCAGCCGCAGCGGGGAGCTGTTTTTT.

This rearrangement joins TRBV18 to TRBJ2-7; 7 positions match TRBD2. CDR3 size: 14 residues. Germline CDR1 KGHSH, CDR2 LQKENI. The junction had 5 bases not matched to a gene; V was cut back by 0 bases and J by 6 bases. The CDR3 DNA follows: TGTGCCAGCTCACCACCAGGGAGGGGCGTCGAGCAGTACTTC. Protein sequence: CASSPPGRGVEQYF.

The chain has TRBV28 and TRBJ2-7, with a weak D call TRBD2 (5 bases). The germline V gene has CDR1 MDHEN and CDR2 SYDVKM. This CDR3 spans 14 amino acids. V lost 3 bases, J lost 3 bases, and 12 bases lay in between. The CDR3 nucleotides are TGTGCCAGCAGTTTGAGGGTGACCTTCTACGAGCAGTACTTC. This codes for CASSLRVTFYEQYF.

This clone was counted a few times. The V gene is TRBV19, the J gene TRBJ1-1; tentative D call: TRBD1 (6 bases). Deletions cut 7 bases from V and 3 bases from J, with 15 bases between. The CDR3 covers 14 residues. In germline, CDR1 is LNHDA, CDR2 SQIVND (reference sequence). CDR3 DNA: TGTGCCAGTACCCAGGGGTGGGGCGACACTGAAGCTTTCTTT. This encodes CASTQGWGDTEAFF. The whole variable domain, remainder taken from reference TRBV19 and TRBJ1-1, is DGGITQSPKYLFRKEGQNVTLSCEQNLNHDAMYWYRQDPGQGLRLIYYSQIVNDFQKGDIAEGYSVSREKKESFPLTVTSAQKNPTAFYLCASTQGWGDTEAFFGQGTRLTVV.

The genes are TRBV4-2 and TRBJ2-7; a weak D match, TRBD1 (5 bases). The germline V gene has CDR1 LGHNA and CDR2 YNFKEQ. Trimming removed 0 bases from V and 5 bases from J, with 11 bases in between. The CDR3 contains 14 residues. In DNA form, the CDR3 reads TGTGCCAGCAGCCAAGAGGCAGGGTACGACGAGCAGTACTTC. This translates into CASSQEAGYDEQYF.

The chain links TRBV27 to TRBJ2-1; D might be TRBD2 (6 bases). V was shortened by 5 bases and J by 8 bases, with 13 bases between the two germline ends. The CDR3 totals 13 residues. Germline V lookup: CDR1 MNHEY, CDR2 SMNVEV (reference sequence). CDR3 DNA sequence: TGTGCCAGCAGTCTCGGACTATTCCATGAGCAGTTCTTC. It is translated as CASSLGLFHEQFF.

V gene TRBV11-2 combines with J gene TRBJ1-2, with a tentative D call TRBD1 (6 bases). The germline V gene encodes CDR1 SGHAT and CDR2 FQNNGV. Trimming took 0 bases from V and 8 from J, leaving 10 bases between them. The CDR3 length is 13 residues. The CDR3: CASSLEGHGGYTF. In nucleotides, the CDR3 is TGTGCCAGCAGCTTAGAGGGACATGGGGGCTACACCTTC.

V is TRBV7-9 and J is TRBJ2-2; possibly TRBD2 for D (5 bases). CDR1 SEHNR and CDR2 FQNEAQ come from the germline V gene (reference sequence). The CDR3 covers 19 residues. V lost 5 bases and J lost 0, with 22 bases in between. The CDR3 coding sequence is TGTGCCAGCAGCCTTTCGGGAAGACCTGCCTCCTCGAACACCGGGGAGCTGTTTTTT. It translates to CASSLSGRPASSNTGELFF.

The genes are TRBV19 and TRBJ1-2; 7 bases line up with TRBD1. This CDR3 is 16 amino acids long. Germline-derived CDR1 and CDR2 are LNHDA and SQIVND (reference sequence). V was clipped by 4 bases and J by 2 bases; unmatched bases: 10. The CDR3 coding sequence is TGTGCCAGTAGTACACAGGGGCGAGGACTCAACTATGGCTACACCTTC. Protein product: CASSTQGRGLNYGYTF.

The V and J genes are TRBV4-3 and TRBJ1-3; D unclear. V lost 3 bases and J lost 0, with 12 bases in between. This CDR3 spans 16 amino acids. Germline CDR1 LGHNA, CDR2 YSLEER. In DNA form, the CDR3 reads TGCGCCAGCAGCCAGGCCGTGGGCTACTCTGGAAACACCATATATTTT. Its translation: CASSQAVGYSGNTIYF.

The chain is built from TRBV5-6 and TRBJ1-4; TRBD1 is a possible D gene (6 bases). This CDR3 has 17 residues. Germline lookup yields CDR1 SGHDT and CDR2 YYEEEE. Trimming pared 0 bases from V and 11 bases from J, leaving 23 bases between. The CDR3 region has the DNA TGTGCCAGCAGCTTGGGCCCGGGGGGGCGGAGTGTCGGGAAACTGTTTTTT. This encodes CASSLGPGGRSVGKLFF.

This chain uses TRBV4-3 with TRBJ2-2, with D maybe TRBD1 (8 bases). This CDR3 comprises 16 residues. Germline V gives CDR1 LGHNA, CDR2 YSLEER. Trimming took off 6 bases at V and 3 bases at J, with 17 bases between the two ends. This chain's CDR3 is CASRQTGGGDTGELFF. The CDR3 DNA is TGCGCCAGCAGACAAACAGGGGGAGGGGACACCGGGGAGCTGTTTTTT.

The V gene is TRBV6-6, the J gene TRBJ2-2; the match to TRBD1 covers 9 bases. The CDR3 length is 14 residues. V dropped 6 bases and J dropped 7; count of bases not matched to a gene: 6. Germline V gene data show CDR1 as MNHNY and CDR2 as SVGAGI (reference sequence). The chain's CDR3 is CASRQQGADGELFF. As DNA, the CDR3 is TGTGCCAGCAGACAACAGGGGGCTGACGGGGAGCTGTTTTTT.

As DNA, the CDR3 is TGTGCCAGCACCCCCTTTGGCCCCGACAGGTACCCCTACGAGCAGTACTTC. It translates to CASTPFGPDRYPYEQYF. The chain uses TRBV28 and TRBJ2-7; D might be TRBD1 (6 bases). There are 17 residues in the CDR3. V was cut by 7 bases and J by 2 bases, with 24 bases left in between. Germline CDR1 is MDHEN and CDR2 is SYDVKM.

J is TRBJ2-7 and V is TRBV28; 7 bases match TRBD2. From germline, CDR1 is MDHEN and CDR2 SYDVKM. The CDR3 spans 16 residues. Losses at the gene ends were 2 bases for V and 5 bases for J; bases not matched to a gene: 12. The CDR3 nucleotides read TGTGCCAGCAGTTTAGGCAAACTAGCGCGTGGGGACGAGCAGTACTTC. Residues: CASSLGKLARGDEQYF.

The V and J genes are TRBV27 and TRBJ2-3, with D tentatively TRBD1 (6 bases). Between the trimmed V and J ends, which lost 4 bases and 2 bases, there was a span of 16 bases. CDR3 length: 16 residues. Germline assignment: CDR1 MNHEY and CDR2 SMNVEV (reference sequence). The CDR3 here is CASSSPTGLYTDTQYF. CDR3 nucleotides: TGTGCCAGCAGTTCTCCGACAGGCCTTTACACAGATACGCAGTATTTT.

This sequence joins TRBV7-2 and TRBJ1-3; no reliable D call. Germline CDR1 SGHTA, CDR2 FQGNSA. V lost 6 bases, J lost 8 bases, and 23 bases lay in between. This CDR3 is built from 16 residues. The CDR3 bases are TGTGCCAGCAGTTACCCTGTGGAGGGTGCTGACGACACCATATATTTT. It codes for CASSYPVEGADDTIYF.

The rearrangement uses TRBV5-6 and TRBJ2-4; possibly TRBD2 for D (6 bases). Germline CDR1 is SGHDT and CDR2 is YYEEEE. V lost 4 bases to trimming and J lost 1 base, with 12 bases between them. CDR3 length equals 15 residues. CDR3 amino acids: CASSPGVRAKNIQYF. The DNA of the CDR3 is TGTGCCAGCAGCCCGGGGGTTAGGGCCAAAAACATTCAGTACTTC.

J is TRBJ2-1 and V is TRBV29-1; maybe TRBD1 (7 bases). This CDR3 has 16 residues. Germline V CDR1 and CDR2: SQVTM, ANQGSEA. The V end lost 4 bases, the J end lost 4 bases, and 20 bases lay between the germline ends. The CDR3 reads CSVVQRRRGEYNEQFF. The CDR3 DNA sequence: TGCAGCGTTGTACAGAGACGCAGGGGGGAGTACAATGAGCAGTTCTTC.

This sequence joins TRBV4-3 and TRBJ1-2; D gene ambiguous. The V gene lost 0 bases and the J gene lost 4 bases, with 12 bases spanning the gap. This CDR3 has 15 amino acids. CDR1 is LGHNA, CDR2 YSLEER, per germline. CDR3: CASSQDYRDLYGYTF. CDR3 DNA sequence: TGCGCCAGCAGCCAAGATTATCGAGATCTCTATGGCTACACCTTC.